A selection of T cell receptor beta chains follows, all from one sample in a study of Graves' ophthalmopathy and Graves' hyperthyroidism. From the multiplex PCR reads, TCRdb called clonotypes with MiXCR, one entry per CDR3 protein. The sample carries 350,000 to 450,000 distinct CDR3 sequences, around 19% recorded once. Input material: peripheral blood. These receptors were obtained from a woman aged 18-35 years with Graves' ophthalmopathy. CDR3s include the opening cysteine and the closing phenylalanine or tryptophan. D genes are given only for firm matches. Expanded clones get a size class; other rows say once, few or many, or leave the size out.

clone size	D gene	V gene	J gene	CDR3 protein	CDR3 DNA
once	TRBD1	TRBV2	TRBJ2-7	CASSRHGTGLSYEQYF	TGTGCCAGCAGTCGACACGGGACAGGGTTATCCTACGAGCAGTACTTC
many	-	TRBV6-2/TRBV6-3	TRBJ2-7	CASSYSYSDEQYF	TGTGCCAGCAGTTACTCGTACTCCGACGAGCAGTACTTC
many	TRBD1	TRBV2	TRBJ1-5	CASIIDRDDQPQHF	TGTGCCAGCATCATTGACAGGGACGATCAGCCCCAGCATTTT
many	TRBD2	TRBV12-3/TRBV12-4	TRBJ2-5	CASRPGTGGLRETQYF	TGTGCCAGCAGACCTGGGACGGGGGGGCTCCGTGAGACCCAGTACTTC
many	TRBD2	TRBV6-6	TRBJ2-5	CAGGGGLAGETQYF	TGTGCCGGGGGGGGGGGACTAGCGGGAGAGACCCAGTACTTC
many	-	TRBV11-2	TRBJ1-2	CASSLGSGARSLNGYTF	TGTGCCAGCAGCTTAGGATCGGGGGCGCGTTCGTTAAATGGCTACACCTTC
-	TRBD1	TRBV27	TRBJ1-2	CASSLWGQTANYGYTF	TGTGCCAGCAGTTTGTGGGGACAGACCGCAAACTATGGCTACACCTTC
many	TRBD2	TRBV27	TRBJ2-7	CASSLRGTGRTSGSVEQYF	TGTGCCAGCAGTTTACGCGGGACAGGGAGGACTAGCGGGAGTGTGGAGCAGTACTTC
many	-	TRBV10-3	TRBJ2-7	CAISESRRFPYF	TGTGCCATCAGTGAGTCGAGGAGGTTTCCGTACTTC
many	-	TRBV7-8	TRBJ1-1	CASSLGGGVRTEAFF	TGTGCCAGCAGCTTAGGGGGTGGGGTGAGGACTGAAGCTTTCTTT
many	-	TRBV4-3	TRBJ2-7	CASIRGASANEQYF	TGCGCCAGCATCCGAGGGGCTAGCGCGAACGAGCAGTACTTC
many	-	TRBV7-2	TRBJ1-1	CASSLAAITEAFF	TGTGCCAGCAGCTTAGCAGCCATCACTGAAGCTTTCTTT
many	TRBD1	TRBV6-2/TRBV6-3	TRBJ1-5	CASREQGLDQPQHF	TGTGCCAGCAGGGAACAGGGGCTTGATCAGCCCCAGCATTTT
many	-	TRBV28	TRBJ1-1	CASSALTASGTEAFF	TGTGCCAGCAGTGCCCTGACAGCAAGTGGAACTGAAGCTTTCTTT
many	-	TRBV9	TRBJ1-1	CASSVGGVGTEAFF	TGTGCCAGCAGCGTAGGAGGCGTCGGGACTGAAGCTTTCTTT
few	-	TRBV20-1	TRBJ2-5	CSAPPGRPEQETQYF	TGCAGTGCCCCCCCGGGACGGCCCGAGCAAGAGACCCAGTACTTC
-	-	TRBV29-1	TRBJ2-5	CSVSKSETQYF	TGCAGCGTATCCAAGTCAGAGACCCAGTACTTC
many	TRBD2	TRBV14	TRBJ2-5	CASSQRGGGQETQYF	TGTGCCAGCAGCCAACGGGGCGGGGGACAAGAGACCCAGTACTTC
many	-	TRBV9	TRBJ2-7	CASNNGVTTYEQYF	TGTGCCAGTAACAACGGGGTGACCACCTACGAGCAGTACTTC
many	TRBD1	TRBV6-1	TRBJ1-6	CASMGSRGWPLHF	TGTGCCAGCATGGGCAGCAGGGGGTGGCCCCTCCACTTT
many	-	TRBV20-1	TRBJ2-3	CSARGKADTQYF	TGCAGTGCTAGGGGCAAGGCCGATACGCAGTATTTT
few	TRBD1	TRBV12-3/TRBV12-4	TRBJ2-7	CASSLRGPGLEWF	TGTGCCAGCAGTTTGAGGGGGCCCGGGTTAGAATGGTTC
many	-	TRBV7-8	TRBJ2-7	CASSGRVVMDEQYF	TGTGCCAGCAGCGGTAGGGTAGTTATGGACGAGCAGTACTTC
many	-	TRBV12-3/TRBV12-4	TRBJ1-5	CASSFAAGPKDQPQHF	TGTGCCAGCAGTTTTGCGGCAGGCCCCAAGGATCAGCCCCAGCATTTT
-	-	TRBV12-3/TRBV12-4	TRBJ2-5	CASSTGTFDQYF	TGTGCCAGCAGCACGGGAACTTTTGACCAGTACTTC
many	-	TRBV30	TRBJ2-2	CAWSVQPITGELFF	TGTGCCTGGAGTGTACAACCGATCACCGGGGAGCTGTTTTTT
many	-	TRBV27	TRBJ2-2	CASSLAWTGELFF	TGTGCCTCCTCTCTCGCGTGGACCGGGGAGCTGTTTTTT
-	-	TRBV10-3	TRBJ2-6	CAISPRWVGAGANVLTF	TGTGCCATCAGCCCCCGGTGGGTTGGTGCTGGGGCCAACGTCCTGACTTTC
many	-	TRBV12-3/TRBV12-4	TRBJ1-1	CASSTLFGSDAFF	TGTGCCAGCAGTACCCTCTTTGGGTCGGACGCTTTCTTT
many	TRBD2	TRBV6-1	TRBJ2-4	CASRSWEREQKNIQYF	TGTGCCAGCAGAAGTTGGGAGCGGGAGCAAAAGAACATTCAGTACTTC
many	-	TRBV7-9	TRBJ2-4	CASSSAGFTKNIQYF	TGTGCCAGCAGCTCCGCGGGGTTTACCAAAAACATTCAGTACTTC
many	-	TRBV7-2	TRBJ2-4	CASSLARRGQNIQYF	TGTGCCAGCAGCTTAGCGAGGAGGGGCCAAAACATTCAGTACTTC